This T cell receptor beta chain was documented in a study of blood T cells in healthy people across ages. Points from the study as a whole: Bulk PBMC profiling left naive and antigen-experienced comparisons inconclusive.

Each sample had at least 6 million PBMCs isolated. Through a sample-barcoded 5' primer and a J-beta primer mix, a second PCR was run for about 6 to 11 cycles. TCRdb ran MiXCR on the 5' RACE reads and lists one entry per CDR3 protein. Here the sample spans approximately 790,000 distinct CDR3 sequences, 62% being singletons. As regards this clonotype: Its antigen is currently unknown.

The CDR3 totals 12 residues. The V and J ends lost 2 bases and 10 bases respectively, with 9 bases between them. Per the germline V gene, CDR1 is KGHSH and CDR2 is LQKENI. This receptor was taken from a young man in good health. The sequenced sample was blood. The chain employs TRBV18 and TRBJ2-1; no clear D gene. The CDR3, as DNA: TGTGCCAGCTCACCAATTGGATTCGAGCAGTTCTTC. It yields the protein CASSPIGFEQFF.